This T cell receptor (beta chain) comes out of a study of blood T cell repertoires in COVID-19. Study information: PBMCs, B-cell-depleted T cells, or T cells were the source of the cDNA or gDNA that made up the material.

This CDR3 region has 16 residues. Germline values: CDR1 SGHTA, CDR2 FQGNSA. V was shortened by 2 bases and J by 0 bases, with 8 bases between the two germline ends. TCRdb's copy holds only in-frame clones and misses some; the assay was immunoSEQ multiplex PCR. Of 100,000 to 150,000 clones in the sample, around 87% were seen once. The V gene is TRBV7-2, the J gene TRBJ1-6; D is unclear. The sequencing input was peripheral blood. The source is a woman between 65 and 79 years old with acute or convalescent COVID-19. CDR3 loop: CASSLNPSSYNSPLHF. The CDR3 coding sequence is TGTGCCAGCAGCTTAAATCCGAGCTCCTATAATTCACCCCTCCACTTT.